The sequence of this TCR beta chain was determined in a study of cytomegalovirus exposure and HLA in healthy donors. The CDR3 covers 12 residues. V lost 6 bases to trimming and J lost 7 bases; unmatched junction nucleotides: 1. CDR1 and CDR2 (germline): MNHNS, SASEGT. In the PCR, 60 Vbeta and 13 Jbeta primers were used. The data were produced by immunoSEQ multiplex PCR, yet TCRdb's version contains in-frame clones alone and is incomplete. The repertoire holds 85,000 to 130,000 clones, with around 85% as singletons. The sequenced sample was PBMCs. This receptor was taken from a man aged 60 to 75 in good health and CMV-seronegative. V usage is TRBV6-1 and J usage is TRBJ2-1; 9 bases line up with TRBD1. Written as DNA, the CDR3 is TGTGCCAGCAGCGGACAGGGGAATGAGCAGTTCTTC. Its translation: CASSGQGNEQFF.